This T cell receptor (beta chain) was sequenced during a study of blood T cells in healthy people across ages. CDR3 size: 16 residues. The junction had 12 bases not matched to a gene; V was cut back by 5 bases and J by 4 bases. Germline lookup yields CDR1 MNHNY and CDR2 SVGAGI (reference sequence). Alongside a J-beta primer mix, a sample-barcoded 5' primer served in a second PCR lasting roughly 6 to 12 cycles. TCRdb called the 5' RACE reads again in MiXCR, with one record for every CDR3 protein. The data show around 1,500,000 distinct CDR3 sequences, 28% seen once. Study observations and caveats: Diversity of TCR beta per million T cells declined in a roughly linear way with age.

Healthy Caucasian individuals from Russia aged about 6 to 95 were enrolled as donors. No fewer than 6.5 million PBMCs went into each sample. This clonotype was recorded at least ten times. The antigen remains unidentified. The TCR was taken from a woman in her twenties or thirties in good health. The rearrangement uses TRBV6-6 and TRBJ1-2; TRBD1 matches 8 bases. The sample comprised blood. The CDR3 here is CASSPTGALLSYGYTF. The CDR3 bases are TGTGCCAGCAGTCCGACAGGGGCCTTACTAAGCTATGGCTACACCTTC.